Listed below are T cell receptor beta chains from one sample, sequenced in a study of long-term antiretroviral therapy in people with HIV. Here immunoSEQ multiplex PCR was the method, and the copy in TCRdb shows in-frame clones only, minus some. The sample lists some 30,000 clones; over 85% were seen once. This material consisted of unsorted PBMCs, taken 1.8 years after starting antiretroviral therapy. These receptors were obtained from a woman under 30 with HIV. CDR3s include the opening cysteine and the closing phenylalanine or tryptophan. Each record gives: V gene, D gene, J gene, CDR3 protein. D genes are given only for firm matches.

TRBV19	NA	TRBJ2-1	CASSMRTGTSGNEQFF
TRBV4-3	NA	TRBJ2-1	CASSDTEGASTTIGEQFF
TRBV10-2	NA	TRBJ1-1	CASSTTGNTEAFF
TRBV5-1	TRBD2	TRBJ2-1	CASSLGLAGNEQFF
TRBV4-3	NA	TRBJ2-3	CASSSAGTFTDTQYF
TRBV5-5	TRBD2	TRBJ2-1	CASIIYLFTSADNEQFF
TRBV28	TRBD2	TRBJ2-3	CASSSNGLVTDTQYF
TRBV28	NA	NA	CASSLTGEQYF
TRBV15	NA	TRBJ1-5	CATSMGVGNQPQHF
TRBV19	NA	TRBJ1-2	CASSADVGRHYGYTF
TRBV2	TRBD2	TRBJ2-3	CASSAEAAGDLTDTQYF
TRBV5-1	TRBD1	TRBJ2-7	CASSYPTGDSYEQYF
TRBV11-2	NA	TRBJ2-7	CASSLAATYEQYF
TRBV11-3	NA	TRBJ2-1	CASSSHTYEQFF
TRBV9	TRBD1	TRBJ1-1	CASSVGHQQGSEAFF
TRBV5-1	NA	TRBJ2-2	CASSLRQGNTGELFF
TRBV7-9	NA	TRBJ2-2	CASSLQGSGELFF
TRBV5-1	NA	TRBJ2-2	CASSLWDGAGTGELFF
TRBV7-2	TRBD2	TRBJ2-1	CASGLAGYNEQFF
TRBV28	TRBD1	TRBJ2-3	CASSSDRGRADTQYF
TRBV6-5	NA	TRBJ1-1	CASTNVPRVNTEAFF
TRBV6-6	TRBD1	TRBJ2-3	CASSSLDRGTDTQYF
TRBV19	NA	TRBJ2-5	CASSMGSEQETQYF
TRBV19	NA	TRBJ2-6	CASSAYRDSGANVLTF
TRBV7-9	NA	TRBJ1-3	CASSLSGPGNTIYF
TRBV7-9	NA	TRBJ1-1	CAVGRDQAFF
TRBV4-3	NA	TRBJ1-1	CASSQASSGGDEAFF
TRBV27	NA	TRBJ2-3	CASSGAGWDTQYF
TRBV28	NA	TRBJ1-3	CASSSEDSGNTIYF
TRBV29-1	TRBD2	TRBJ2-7	CSVGLAGYEQYF
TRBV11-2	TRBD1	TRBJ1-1	CASSPLFDRQGRRTEAFF
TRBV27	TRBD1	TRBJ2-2	CASSSWTGVSTGELFF
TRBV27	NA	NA	CASSLSATPSYEQYF
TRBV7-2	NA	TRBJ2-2	CASSFMGLKNTGELFF
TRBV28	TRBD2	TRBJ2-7	CASSSTSGRAKYEQYF
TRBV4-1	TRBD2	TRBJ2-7	CASSQGWLAGSYEQYF
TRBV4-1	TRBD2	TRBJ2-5	CASSQDSTSGQETQYF
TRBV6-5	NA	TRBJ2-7	CASSSPGAGEQYF
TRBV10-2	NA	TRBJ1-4	CASSPSGIVDEKLFF
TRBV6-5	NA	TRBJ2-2	CASSYQGSGELFF
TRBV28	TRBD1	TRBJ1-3	CASSLQGAKGNTIYF
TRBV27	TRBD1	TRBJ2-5	CASSSPGTGEETQYF
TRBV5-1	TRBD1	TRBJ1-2	CASSSGTGGYGYTF
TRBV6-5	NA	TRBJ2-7	CASSYLGSRSYEQYF
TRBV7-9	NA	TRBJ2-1	CASSLDGLDGEQFF
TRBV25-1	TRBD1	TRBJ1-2	CASSAGQGAYGYTF
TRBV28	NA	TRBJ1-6	CASISGANPNSPLHF
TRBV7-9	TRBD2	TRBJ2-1	CASSTSGSVYEQFF
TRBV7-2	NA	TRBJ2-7	CASSYRAYEQYF
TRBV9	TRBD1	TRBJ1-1	CASSVSPSGTGGTEAFF
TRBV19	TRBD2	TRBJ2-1	CASSILAGGLNEQFF
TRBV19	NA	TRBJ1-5	CASSILGRAGDQPQHF
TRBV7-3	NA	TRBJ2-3	CASTLRGPTDTQYF
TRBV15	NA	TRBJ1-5	CATSRDKQVIVPQHF
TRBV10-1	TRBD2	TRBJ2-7	CASSEKRDLSYEQYF
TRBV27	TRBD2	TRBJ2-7	CASSSPGLDKQYF
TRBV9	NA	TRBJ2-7	CASSVANDQYEQYF
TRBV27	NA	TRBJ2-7	CASRPGARITYEQYF